The T cell receptor beta chain described here comes from a study of identical twins (dated by TCRdb to between 2015 and 2016). Context from the whole study: The study deep-sequenced TCR alpha and beta repertoires from monozygotic twins, unrelated adults of various ages and cord blood to test whether fetal clonotypes persist. To rule out contamination, replicate twin experiments were performed at different times with different library preparation protocols. The study at large found these results: Excess twin sharing in beta out-of-frame sequences was weaker because fewer shared sequences lowered the signal-to-noise ratio. Because the same donors could not be followed over many years, conclusions were based on cross-sectional statistical analysis. Recombination models systematically underestimated out-of-frame TCR alpha sharing in monozygotic twins but agreed with sharing between unrelated individuals. Zero-insertion analyses could be partly confounded by invariant T cells such as MAIT and iNKT, though diverse VJ usage argued against such confounding for most clonotypes. Compared with coincidental sharing between unrelated individuals, out-of-frame TCR alpha sequences shared between twins had an excess of sequences with low generation probability. Fewer insertions were carried by abundant cord blood beta clonotypes; a weaker similar trend was observed in young adult naive repertoires, while no such trend was observed in memory repertoires.

On this clonotype itself: Its target antigen remains unknown. No base quality information exists; no much larger clone differs at one position.

To prepare the library, 5' RACE was applied. These reads were obtained on an Illumina HiSeq 2000. Template switching added a universal primer binding site, and the final cDNA carried a unique molecular identifier that allowed TCR cDNA molecules to be counted accurately. First-strand cDNA for TCR alpha and beta chains was synthesized from specific primers in the conserved constant-segment region. To control for contamination, each cDNA library was double barcoded with a SMART-Mk sample barcode plus Illumina barcodes. TruSeq adapter sequences along with Illumina sample barcodes were introduced in two successive PCR steps. TCR alpha and beta cDNA libraries were sequenced on the Illumina HiSeq platform with custom primers. The study's processing was this. Raw reads were processed with MiGEC to extract unique molecular identifiers, and MiXCR was used to determine CDR3 positions. For each individual, recombination models were inferred using an EM algorithm with the repgenHMM and IGoR tools. Shared clonotypes were analyzed with the tcR package in R, and sharing was normalized by the product of cloneset sizes. To study raw recombination without the effects of thymic and clonal selection, out-of-frame nonproductive sequences were analyzed. TCRdb handled the public reads itself, with Q25 trimming in fastp and clone calling in MiXCR, and kept productive beta chains. Identical CDR3 protein sequences are pooled into one entry, listed with their most common genes and DNA. TCRdb, not the authors, supplied the V and J calls. Present in this sample are approximately 1.8 million distinct CDR3 sequences, less than 40% of which were seen just once. About 0.3% of the sample is held by the ten biggest clonotypes.

The CDR3 sequence holds 16 residues, the cysteine and phenylalanine included. Only the CDR3 portion is preserved as DNA: 48 bases, with reading frame beginning at the first base. Trimming at the junction amounts to 3 bases on V and 0 bases on J, and the germline ends lie 17 bases apart. As encoded in the germline V gene (reference sequence), CDR1 is DFQATT while CDR2 is SNEGSKA. Every donor was a healthy Caucasian. The clonotype was recovered from a newborn girl in good health. Recombination joined TRBV20-1 with TRBJ2-5; TRBD2 is a possible D gene, resting on 5 matching bases. Sequencing used cord blood. The CDR3 amino acid sequence is: CSASNGVKDYQETQYF. The bases read TGCAGTGCTAGCAATGGGGTAAAGGACTACCAAGAGACCCAGTACTTC.